The 10 T cell receptor beta chains below come from one sample, sequenced in a study of identical twins. TCRdb analysed the 5' RACE reads with MiXCR anew, one entry per CDR3 protein. The sample yields around 280,000 distinct CDR3 sequences, about 8% seen once. The same specimen was also included in a second study, on yellow fever vaccine responses in identical twins.

Input material: memory (CD45RO+) T cells sorted from blood. Source of these receptors: a woman aged 18-35 years in good health.

The rearrangement uses TRBV5-5 and TRBJ2-7, with unresolved D. Germline CDR1 SGHKS, CDR2 YYEKEE (reference sequence). Trimming cost V 8 bases and J 4 bases, with 16 bases left between them. This CDR3 is built from 13 residues. CDR3 bases: TGTGCCAGGAGCCTAGGGCCAGAATACGAGCAGTACTTC. Residues: CARSLGPEYEQYF. Drawing the rest from reference TRBV5-5 and TRBJ2-7, the complete variable domain is DAGVTQSPTHLIKTRGQQVTLRCSPISGHKSVSWYQQVLGQGPQFIFQYYEKEERGRGNFPDRFSARQFPNYSSELNVNALLLGDSALYLCARSLGPEYEQYFGPGTRLTVT.

In its sample, this clonotype was seen many times. The chain recombines TRBV7-9 with TRBJ2-3; TRBD1 agrees at 7 bases. The CDR3 runs to 13 residues. V shed 4 bases and J 5 bases; nucleotides not matched to a gene: 3. Germline CDR1 reads SEHNR; CDR2 reads FQNEAQ (reference sequence). CDR3 protein: CASSSTGRDTQYF. CDR3 DNA sequence: TGTGCCAGCAGCTCGACAGGGAGAGATACGCAGTATTTT.

This clonotype has a count of ten or more. The J gene is TRBJ2-3, the V gene TRBV6-1; 8 nucleotides line up with TRBD2. V shed 6 bases and J 0 bases; nucleotides not matched to a gene: 5. Germline CDR1 is MNHNS and CDR2 is SASEGT. The CDR3 length is 15 residues. The CDR3 protein is CASRSPSGSTDTQYF. CDR3 DNA sequence: TGTGCCAGCAGGAGCCCTAGCGGGAGCACAGATACGCAGTATTTT.

This clonotype was observed at least ten times. This sequence joins TRBV5-1 and TRBJ2-1, with TRBD2 matching over 8 bases. This CDR3 region has 15 residues. J gave up 2 bases and V 5 bases, and 6 bases lay outside the gene matches. Germline assignment: CDR1 SGHRS and CDR2 YFSETQ. This CDR3 reads CASSPGTSTYNEQFF. In DNA, the CDR3 is TGCGCCAGCAGTCCCGGGACTAGTACCTACAATGAGCAGTTCTTC. The full variable domain, with the rest looked up from reference TRBV5-1 and TRBJ2-1, is KAGVTQTPRYLIKTRGQQVTLSCSPISGHRSVSWYQQTPGQGLQFLFEYFSETQRNKGNFPGRFSGRQFSNSRSEMNVSTLELGDSALYLCASSPGTSTYNEQFFGPGTRLTVL.

In DNA form, the CDR3 reads TGTGCCAGCTCACCCGCTAGCGGACTTTTCAATGAGCAGTTCTTC. Translating it yields CASSPASGLFNEQFF. V and J are TRBV18 and TRBJ2-1; 7 bases are shared with TRBD2. There are 15 residues in the CDR3. Per germline, CDR1 KGHSH and CDR2 LQKENI. Unmatched junction bases numbered 8, after V lost 3 bases and J lost 6 bases.

This clonotype was detected ten times or more. V and J are TRBV3-1 and TRBJ1-1; 8 nucleotides agree with TRBD1. The J segment lost 6 bases and the V segment lost 2 bases, leaving 8 bases of the junction unmatched. Germline V CDR1 and CDR2: LGHDT, YNNKEL (reference sequence). This CDR3 comprises 15 residues. DNA for the CDR3: TGTGCCAGCAGCCAATCGGACAGGGCAAAGGCTGAAGCTTTCTTT. Amino acids: CASSQSDRAKAEAFF.

This clonotype was picked up a small number of times. This chain connects TRBV11-2 to TRBJ2-3; 13 positions match TRBD2. Trimming cost V 5 bases and J 3 bases; bases outside gene matches: 11. The germline gives CDR1 SGHAT, CDR2 FQNNGV. The CDR3 is made up of 18 amino acids. DNA for the CDR3: TGTGCCAGCAGCCGGGCAGCTGTGACTAGCGGGGGGACAGATACGCAGTATTTT. It is translated as CASSRAAVTSGGTDTQYF.

V is TRBV27 and J is TRBJ2-7; TRBD2 matches 9 bases. J gave up 2 bases and V 5 bases, and 7 bases lay outside the gene matches. The CDR3 is 15 residues long. CDR1 and CDR2 from the germline V gene are MNHEY and SMNVEV (reference sequence). The CDR3 region has the DNA TGTGCCAGCAGTCCCCCGGGACTAGCCGCCTACGAGCAGTACTTC. It encodes CASSPPGLAAYEQYF.

This clonotype has a handful of counts. V gene TRBV18 combines with J gene TRBJ2-3; TRBD2 might be the D (5 bases). From germline, CDR1 is KGHSH and CDR2 LQKENI. CDR3 length: 12 residues. Trimming cost V 3 bases and J 6 bases, with 7 bases left between them. The CDR3 here is CASSPQRDTQYF. CDR3 sequence (DNA): TGTGCCAGCTCACCCCAGCGGGATACGCAGTATTTT. Variable domain in full (rest from reference TRBV18 and TRBJ2-3): NAGVMQNPRHLVRRRGQEARLRCSPMKGHSHVYWYRQLPEEGLKFMVYLQKENIIDESGMPKERFSAEFPKEGPSILRIQQVVRGDSAAYFCASSPQRDTQYFGPGTRLTVL.

The sample holds a few counts of this clonotype. V usage is TRBV20-1 and J usage is TRBJ2-4, with no clear D. The CDR3 loop spans 16 amino acids. CDR1 and CDR2 (germline): DFQATT, SNEGSKA (reference sequence). Between the trimmed V and J ends, which lost 3 bases and 0 bases, there was a span of 15 bases. The CDR3 loop reads CSASYTGTEAKNIQYF. Written as DNA, the CDR3 is TGCAGTGCTAGCTATACCGGAACCGAAGCCAAAAACATTCAGTACTTC.